This record covers a single T cell receptor (delta chain). Given a far larger clone just one base away, this is likely a sequencing read error. This same CDR3 is encoded by further DNA sequences in the sample. TCRdb re-identified clones in the RT-PCR reads via CATT. Of approximately 1,300 delta-chain clones in the sample, approximately 2.3% were seen once. V was cut by 4 bases and J by 0 bases, with 15 bases left in between. The CDR3 sequence is 14 residues long. Germline V gene lookup returns CDR1 TVYSNPD and CDR2 GDNSRS (reference sequence). The sample comes from a study of gamma-delta T cells after stem cell transplantation.

This chain uses TRDV3 with TRDJ1; D is perhaps TRDD2 or TRDD3 (6 bases each). This receptor was identified in a human donor. It is not recorded whose cells these are; they may come from a transplant donor. The sample was gamma-delta T cells. The CDR3 region is CACSYWDHTDKLIF. The DNA of the CDR3 is TGTGCCTGCTCCTACTGGGATCACACCGATAAACTCATCTTT.